A selection of T cell receptor beta chains follows, all from one sample in a study of post-analysis software for immune sequencing data. Via MiXCR, TCRdb re-called the PCR reads, giving one row per CDR3 protein. In the table there are 450,000 to 650,000 distinct CDR3 sequences, about 40% of which are singletons. The sequenced sample consisted of blood. All receptors derive from a girl aged 10 to 17 with multiple sclerosis. Each CDR3 is given with its conserved first and last residue. Each record gives: V gene, D gene, clone size, J gene, CDR3 protein, CDR3 DNA. D genes are given only for firm matches. Size values are once, few and many counts, or a class for expanded clones, and some rows have none.

v_call: TRBV29-1
d_call: TRBD1
clone_size: NA
j_call: TRBJ2-5
cdr3_aa: CVTTGQCQETQYF
cdr3_nt: TGCGTCACGACGGGACAGTGCCAAGAGACCCAGTACTTC

v_call: TRBV6-5
d_call: NA
clone_size: NA
j_call: TRBJ2-3
cdr3_aa: CASSALGAPTDTQYF
cdr3_nt: TGTGCCAGCAGTGCCTTGGGGGCCCCCACAGATACGCAGTATTTT

v_call: TRBV6-5
d_call: NA
clone_size: many
j_call: TRBJ2-1
cdr3_aa: CASSYGRYNEQFF
cdr3_nt: TGTGCCAGCAGTTATGGCAGATACAATGAGCAGTTCTTC

v_call: TRBV10-3
d_call: NA
clone_size: NA
j_call: TRBJ2-7
cdr3_aa: CAISEGDSYEQYF
cdr3_nt: TGTGCCATCAGTGAGGGGGACTCCTACGAGCAGTACTTC

v_call: TRBV6-1
d_call: TRBD2
clone_size: NA
j_call: TRBJ2-7
cdr3_aa: CASRLAGGPSYEQYF
cdr3_nt: TGTGCCAGCCGGCTAGCGGGAGGGCCCTCCTACGAGCAGTACTTC

v_call: TRBV6-5
d_call: NA
clone_size: NA
j_call: TRBJ1-2
cdr3_aa: CASSYSSRARGYTF
cdr3_nt: TGTGCCAGCAGTTACTCGAGTAGGGCGCGGGGCTACACCTTC

v_call: TRBV27
d_call: TRBD2
clone_size: NA
j_call: TRBJ2-1
cdr3_aa: CASSFSGTSGRNEQFF
cdr3_nt: TGTGCCAGCAGTTTCTCCGGGACTAGCGGGAGAAATGAGCAGTTCTTC

v_call: TRBV7-2
d_call: TRBD2
clone_size: NA
j_call: TRBJ2-5
cdr3_aa: CASSRTSGGETQYF
cdr3_nt: TGTGCCAGCAGTAGGACTAGCGGGGGGGAGACCCAGTACTTC

v_call: TRBV12-3/TRBV12-4
d_call: NA
clone_size: NA
j_call: TRBJ2-3
cdr3_aa: CASSRGRGTDTQYF
cdr3_nt: TGTGCCAGCAGTCGGGGGCGGGGGACAGATACGCAGTATTTT

v_call: TRBV20-1
d_call: NA
clone_size: many
j_call: TRBJ1-1
cdr3_aa: CSARGDTEAFF
cdr3_nt: TGCAGCGCTCGAGGGGACACTGAAGCTTTCTTT

v_call: TRBV11-1
d_call: NA
clone_size: NA
j_call: TRBJ1-2
cdr3_aa: CASSPTGHINYGYTF
cdr3_nt: TGTGCCAGCAGCCCAACAGGGCACATTAACTATGGCTACACCTTC

v_call: TRBV12-3/TRBV12-4
d_call: TRBD1
clone_size: few
j_call: TRBJ2-7
cdr3_aa: CASSFAPGAGGPYEQYF
cdr3_nt: TGTGCCAGCAGTTTCGCCCCTGGGGCAGGGGGCCCCTACGAGCAGTACTTC

v_call: TRBV13
d_call: NA
clone_size: NA
j_call: TRBJ2-3
cdr3_aa: CASSLWESGTDTQYF
cdr3_nt: TGTGCCAGCAGCTTATGGGAGTCGGGCACAGATACGCAGTATTTT

v_call: TRBV29-1
d_call: NA
clone_size: NA
j_call: TRBJ1-1
cdr3_aa: CSVRGMNTEAFF
cdr3_nt: TGCAGCGTTCGGGGCATGAACACTGAAGCTTTCTTT

v_call: TRBV24-1
d_call: NA
clone_size: NA
j_call: TRBJ2-1
cdr3_aa: CATQGLGNEQFF
cdr3_nt: TGTGCCACACAGGGCCTAGGCAATGAGCAGTTCTTC

v_call: TRBV12-3/TRBV12-4
d_call: NA
clone_size: NA
j_call: TRBJ2-1
cdr3_aa: CASSPPRDVVEQFF
cdr3_nt: TGTGCCAGCAGCCCTCCCCGGGACGTGGTTGAGCAGTTCTTC

v_call: TRBV5-6
d_call: TRBD1
clone_size: NA
j_call: TRBJ1-2
cdr3_aa: CASSSGTAIYGYTF
cdr3_nt: TGTGCCAGCAGCTCCGGGACAGCTATCTATGGCTACACCTTC

v_call: TRBV7-9
d_call: TRBD1
clone_size: NA
j_call: TRBJ2-1
cdr3_aa: CASSQDRGAYNEQFF
cdr3_nt: TGTGCCAGCAGCCAAGACAGGGGGGCCTACAATGAGCAGTTCTTC

v_call: TRBV20-1
d_call: TRBD1
clone_size: few
j_call: TRBJ1-5
cdr3_aa: CSARAGGNQPQHF
cdr3_nt: TGCAGTGCTAGAGCAGGGGGTAATCAGCCCCAGCATTTT

v_call: TRBV20-1
d_call: TRBD2
clone_size: few
j_call: TRBJ2-1
cdr3_aa: CSASGRYSYNEQFF
cdr3_nt: TGCAGTGCTTCCGGGAGGTACTCCTACAATGAGCAGTTCTTC

v_call: TRBV7-9
d_call: TRBD2
clone_size: few
j_call: TRBJ2-7
cdr3_aa: CASSGTSVRSYEQYF
cdr3_nt: TGTGCCAGCAGCGGTACTAGCGTTCGCTCCTACGAGCAGTACTTC

v_call: TRBV3-1
d_call: NA
clone_size: NA
j_call: TRBJ1-1
cdr3_aa: CASSLMWRGNTEAFF
cdr3_nt: TGTGCCAGCAGCCTTATGTGGCGCGGGAACACTGAAGCTTTCTTT

v_call: TRBV6-1
d_call: NA
clone_size: NA
j_call: TRBJ2-5
cdr3_aa: CASSERRSPSAETQYF
cdr3_nt: TGTGCCAGCAGTGAAAGGCGGAGCCCTTCTGCGGAGACCCAGTACTTC

v_call: TRBV29-1
d_call: TRBD1
clone_size: few
j_call: TRBJ2-5
cdr3_aa: CSVEGPGQGMEQYF
cdr3_nt: TGCAGCGTTGAAGGACCGGGACAGGGGATGGAGCAGTACTTC

v_call: TRBV27
d_call: NA
clone_size: NA
j_call: TRBJ2-7
cdr3_aa: CASSSRDSATYEQYF
cdr3_nt: TGTGCCAGCAGTTCCCGGGACTCGGCGACCTACGAGCAGTACTTC

v_call: TRBV12-3/TRBV12-4
d_call: TRBD2
clone_size: NA
j_call: TRBJ2-7
cdr3_aa: CASSFGGTTYEQYF
cdr3_nt: TGTGCCAGCAGTTTTGGTGGGACTACCTACGAGCAGTACTTC

v_call: TRBV20-1
d_call: TRBD2
clone_size: NA
j_call: TRBJ2-1
cdr3_aa: CSARGGINNEQFF
cdr3_nt: TGCAGTGCTAGGGGGGGGATAAACAATGAGCAGTTCTTC

v_call: TRBV4-2
d_call: TRBD2
clone_size: few
j_call: TRBJ2-3
cdr3_aa: CASGGLAGLSDTQYF
cdr3_nt: TGTGCCAGTGGCGGACTAGCGGGGCTCTCGGATACGCAGTATTTT

v_call: TRBV12-3/TRBV12-4
d_call: TRBD2
clone_size: NA
j_call: TRBJ2-1
cdr3_aa: CASSFYRTSGRAFNEQFF
cdr3_nt: TGTGCCAGCAGTTTTTATCGGACTAGCGGGAGAGCCTTCAATGAGCAGTTCTTC

v_call: TRBV20-1
d_call: NA
clone_size: few
j_call: TRBJ1-2
cdr3_aa: CSASRAGKGYTF
cdr3_nt: TGCAGTGCTAGCCGAGCAGGGAAGGGCTACACCTTC

v_call: TRBV3-1
d_call: NA
clone_size: NA
j_call: TRBJ2-5
cdr3_aa: CASSQPQEETQYF
cdr3_nt: TGTGCCAGCAGCCAACCACAGGAAGAGACCCAGTACTTC

v_call: TRBV5-1
d_call: NA
clone_size: NA
j_call: TRBJ1-2
cdr3_aa: CASSLGQRSGYTF
cdr3_nt: TGCGCCAGCAGCCTAGGACAGCGCTCTGGCTACACCTTC

v_call: TRBV25-1
d_call: NA
clone_size: few
j_call: TRBJ2-7
cdr3_aa: CASSEGRGFYEQYF
cdr3_nt: TGTGCCAGCAGCGAGGGTCGGGGCTTCTACGAGCAGTACTTC

v_call: TRBV10-3
d_call: NA
clone_size: NA
j_call: TRBJ1-2
cdr3_aa: CAISGGTYYGYTF
cdr3_nt: TGTGCCATCAGTGGGGGGACATACTATGGCTACACCTTC

v_call: TRBV6-5
d_call: NA
clone_size: NA
j_call: TRBJ2-5
cdr3_aa: CASSYSGGRETQYF
cdr3_nt: TGTGCCAGCAGTTACTCAGGGGGACGAGAGACCCAGTACTTC

v_call: TRBV12-3/TRBV12-4
d_call: TRBD2
clone_size: NA
j_call: TRBJ2-6
cdr3_aa: CASSLGGTDLTF
cdr3_nt: TGTGCCAGCAGTTTGGGGGGGACGGACCTGACTTTC

v_call: TRBV7-2
d_call: TRBD1
clone_size: NA
j_call: TRBJ2-1
cdr3_aa: CASSLLLTGGYNEQFF
cdr3_nt: TGTGCCAGCAGCCTCCTCCTGACAGGGGGCTACAATGAGCAGTTCTTC

v_call: TRBV5-1
d_call: TRBD2
clone_size: NA
j_call: TRBJ2-5
cdr3_aa: CASSSPAGGKETQYF
cdr3_nt: TGCGCCAGCAGCTCCCCCGCGGGGGGCAAAGAGACCCAGTACTTC

v_call: TRBV11-2
d_call: TRBD2
clone_size: once
j_call: TRBJ2-1
cdr3_aa: CASSPETSVNEQFF
cdr3_nt: TGTGCCAGCAGCCCCGAGACTAGCGTCAATGAGCAGTTCTTC

v_call: TRBV18
d_call: NA
clone_size: NA
j_call: TRBJ2-7
cdr3_aa: CASSPTTGASPSYEQYF
cdr3_nt: TGTGCCAGCTCACCAACTACGGGGGCGTCTCCCTCCTACGAGCAGTACTTC

v_call: TRBV5-1
d_call: TRBD1
clone_size: few
j_call: TRBJ2-1
cdr3_aa: CASSLVGQGINEQFF
cdr3_nt: TGCGCCAGCAGCTTGGTAGGACAGGGGATCAATGAGCAGTTCTTC

v_call: TRBV20-1
d_call: NA
clone_size: few
j_call: TRBJ2-7
cdr3_aa: CSAKGAGQYNYEQYF
cdr3_nt: TGCAGTGCTAAAGGGGCGGGGCAATACAACTACGAGCAGTACTTC